The rows below give T cell receptor beta chains drawn from one sample of a study of cytomegalovirus exposure and HLA in healthy donors. Sequencing was performed with immunoSEQ multiplex PCR; in TCRdb, only in-frame clones are kept and a portion is missing. Counted here are around 130,000 clones, just under 75% occurring once; the ten biggest clones make up approximately 6.3%. Sequenced material: PBMCs. The receptors come from a man aged 40-49 years in good health and CMV-seropositive. Each CDR3 is given with its conserved first and last residue. The order of the fields is clone size, D gene, V gene, J gene, CDR3 DNA, CDR3 protein. D genes are given only for firm matches. Clone size is given for some rows only: seen once, a few or many times, or a class if the clone is expanded.

.,TRBD1,TRBV28,TRBJ1-5,TGTGCCAGCAGCCGCTCCGGACAGGGACCTAATCAGCCCCAGCATTTT,CASSRSGQGPNQPQHF
.,TRBD2,TRBV27,TRBJ2-5,TGTGCCAGCAGTTTATCTAGCGGGGGGAGCGATGAGACCCAGTACTTC,CASSLSSGGSDETQYF
few,.,TRBV5-1,TRBJ2-5,TGCGCCAGCAGTGAGGGAGTAGAGACCCAGTACTTC,CASSEGVETQYF
.,TRBD2,TRBV6-5,TRBJ2-1,TGTGCCAGCAGACTAGCGGGATCCTACAATGAGCAGTTCTTC,CASRLAGSYNEQFF
.,TRBD1,TRBV5-4,TRBJ2-5,TGTGCCAGCAATCTTGACTCACAGGGGCGCGGGGAGACCCAGTACTTC,CASNLDSQGRGETQYF
.,TRBD1,TRBV5-4,TRBJ1-3,TGTGCCAGCAGCACGGGACAGGGCTCTGGAAACACCATATATTTT,CASSTGQGSGNTIYF
.,.,TRBV14,TRBJ2-1,TGTGCCAGCAGCCAGGGGACTCAGTCCTACAATGAGCAGTTCTTC,CASSQGTQSYNEQFF
.,TRBD2,TRBV6-5,TRBJ2-5,TGTGCCAGCAGTTACAGCGGGGGGTTCCAAGAGACCCAGTACTTC,CASSYSGGFQETQYF
once,TRBD2,TRBV4-2,TRBJ2-2,TGTGCCAGCAGCCAAGGGGTAGCGGGAGGTGGCACCGGGGAGCTGTTTTTT,CASSQGVAGGGTGELFF
.,TRBD2,TRBV10-3,TRBJ2-2,TGTGCCATCAGTGAGTCGCGGGGGACCGGGGAGCTGTTTTTT,CAISESRGTGELFF
.,TRBD1,TRBV5-4,TRBJ1-2,TGTGCCAGCAGCGGGGATAGGACAGGGATCTATGGCTACACCTTC,CASSGDRTGIYGYTF
.,.,TRBV19,TRBJ1-6,TGTGCCAGTAGTATCGGTGCTGGTTCACCCCTCCACTTT,CASSIGAGSPLHF
.,.,TRBV5-8,TRBJ1-5,TGTGCCAGCAGCTTAAAACAGATCAATCAGCCCCAGCATTTT,CASSLKQINQPQHF
.,TRBD1,TRBV6-5,TRBJ2-5,TGTGCCAGCAGTTATTCAGGGGGCCTTGGGGAGACCCAGTACTTC,CASSYSGGLGETQYF
.,TRBD1,TRBV6-1,TRBJ2-1,TGTGCCAGCAGTGATCCAGGGGGCGCGCAGTTCTTC,CASSDPGGAQFF
.,.,TRBV6-5,TRBJ2-1,TGTGCCAGCAGTCTCTTGATGGTGGGGGCCGAGCAGTTCTTC,CASSLLMVGAEQFF
.,.,TRBV5-6,TRBJ2-7,TGTGCCAGCAGCCGGTATTCTTACTACGAGCAGTACTTC,CASSRYSYYEQYF
.,.,TRBV4-1,TRBJ1-1,TGCGCCAGCAGCCAAGCAGGGTCGGATAACACTGAAGCTTTCTTT,CASSQAGSDNTEAFF
once,TRBD1,TRBV18,TRBJ2-7,TGTGCCAGCTCACCGCCTACAGGGGAGGAGCAGTACTTC,CASSPPTGEEQYF
.,TRBD2,TRBV7-6,TRBJ2-3,TGTGCCAGCAGCCCCCTTAGCGGGGGGGCAGATACGCAGTATTTT,CASSPLSGGADTQYF
.,.,TRBV7-9,TRBJ2-3,TGTGCCAGCAGCTTAGTAGGTGGGAGAGGAGATACGCAGTATTTT,CASSLVGGRGDTQYF
.,TRBD2,TRBV7-8,TRBJ2-1,TGTGCCAGCGGAGAGCGGGGGCCCTACAATGAGCAGTTCTTC,CASGERGPYNEQFF
.,.,TRBV10-3,TRBJ2-5,TGTGCCATCCGGGATCGGACGCAAGAGACCCAGTACTTC,CAIRDRTQETQYF
.,TRBD1,TRBV28,TRBJ1-1,TGTGCCCTATACAAACCGGGACAGGGTGAAGCTTTCTTT,CALYKPGQGEAFF
few,TRBD2,TRBV30,TRBJ2-7,TGTGCCTGGAGTGTACGGGCGGGGGTCGAGCAGTACTTC,CAWSVRAGVEQYF
few,.,TRBV2,TRBJ1-1,TGTGCCAGCAGTGAGGGCGGGACCCTCACTGAAGCTTTCTTT,CASSEGGTLTEAFF
.,.,TRBV9,TRBJ2-7,TGTGCCAGCAGTGGGGAAGGGGGAAACTACGAGCAGTACTTC,CASSGEGGNYEQYF
.,.,TRBV27,TRBJ2-7,TGTGCCAGCACCAAACGGGGGACCTACTCCTACGAGCAGTACTTC,CASTKRGTYSYEQYF
.,TRBD1,TRBV12-5,TRBJ2-5,TGTGCTAGTGGTCCCACCGGGACAGGCCAAGAGACCCAGTACTTC,CASGPTGTGQETQYF
.,TRBD1,TRBV7-8,TRBJ2-7,TGTGCCAGCAGCTTGGGAAACAGGGGGCCCTACGAGCAGTACTTC,CASSLGNRGPYEQYF
.,.,TRBV11-3,TRBJ1-2,TGTGCCAGCAGCTCCGGGGGGGGCAGGCCAACCTATGGCTACACCTTC,CASSSGGGRPTYGYTF
few,.,TRBV5-8,TRBJ1-1,TGTGCCAGCACCTCTCTAACGAACACTGAAGCTTTCTTT,CASTSLTNTEAFF
.,TRBD1,TRBV7-9,TRBJ2-7,TGTGCCAGCAGCCCTAGGGACAGGGTAAACGAGCAGTACTTC,CASSPRDRVNEQYF
few,.,TRBV27,TRBJ2-1,TGTGCCAGCAGTCTTAGCTCCTACAATGAGCAGTTCTTC,CASSLSSYNEQFF
.,TRBD1,TRBV25-1,TRBJ1-6,TGTGCCAGCAGTGCTCCCGGGACAGGGGGCAATCATTCACCCCTCCACTTT,CASSAPGTGGNHSPLHF
few,TRBD2,TRBV19,TRBJ2-3,TGTGCCAGTAGTGAGACTAGCGGGAATCTAGATACGCAGTATTTT,CASSETSGNLDTQYF
.,TRBD1,TRBV15,TRBJ2-1,TGTGCCACATTAGACAGGGTGTCTTCTATCTACAATGAGCAGTTCTTC,CATLDRVSSIYNEQFF
.,.,TRBV5-1,TRBJ2-2,TGCGCCAGCAGCCAAGGTCCCCAGGGAGAGCTGTTTTTT,CASSQGPQGELFF
.,TRBD1,TRBV5-1,TRBJ1-4,TGCGCCAGCACACCGGGACAGGGGAGTGATGAAAAACTGTTTTTT,CASTPGQGSDEKLFF
.,.,TRBV5-6,TRBJ1-5,TGTGCCAGCAGCTTGGGTCAACAGCCCCAGCATTTT,CASSLGQQPQHF
.,.,TRBV5-4,TRBJ1-1,TGTGCCAGCAGCTTGGAGGGCAGGGGAACGACTGAAGCTTTCTTT,CASSLEGRGTTEAFF
.,.,TRBV6-5,TRBJ1-4,TGTGCCAGCAGGTCTGACAGCCGGGCTAATGAAAAACTGTTTTTT,CASRSDSRANEKLFF
.,.,TRBV5-6,TRBJ2-7,TGTGCCAGCAGCTTCGGACACGGTTACGAGCAGTACTTC,CASSFGHGYEQYF
.,TRBD1,TRBV28,TRBJ1-5,TGTGCCAGCAGTTGGACAGGGGGGAATCAGCCCCAGCATTTT,CASSWTGGNQPQHF
.,TRBD1,TRBV7-6,TRBJ2-2,TGTGCCAGCAGAGCTACAGGGGGCAACACCGGGGAGCTGTTTTTT,CASRATGGNTGELFF
.,.,TRBV30,TRBJ1-2,TGTGCCTGGAGTGGCAGTAACTATGGCTACACCTTC,CAWSGSNYGYTF
few,.,TRBV5-4,TRBJ2-2,TGTGCCAGCAGCCCAAAAATAGCGAACACCGGGGAGCTGTTTTTT,CASSPKIANTGELFF
.,TRBD1,TRBV28,TRBJ1-1,TGTGCCAGCAGTCTCCCGACAGGGGTAGCCACTGAAGCTTTCTTT,CASSLPTGVATEAFF